This TCR beta chain originates from a study of blood T cell repertoires in COVID-19. As for the study in general: Acute-phase and convalescent COVID-19 samples originated in the United States, Italy and Spain. PBMCs, B-cell-depleted T cells, or T cells provided the cDNA or gDNA that made up the material.

Looked up from germline, CDR1 is ENHRY and CDR2 is SYGVKD. V was shortened by 11 bases and J by 5 bases, with 16 bases between the two germline ends. The CDR3 consists of 13 residues. Authors' data handling: Nucleated cell number was recorded as an estimate derived from reference gene primer amplification. Assay: immunoSEQ multiplex PCR; the TCRdb copy retains only in-frame clones and omits some. From that table come the V and J calls and clone size; the DNA was used to work out D and trimming. The sample records 150,000 to 200,000 clones, approximately 75% being singletons. This receptor was identified in a human donor in a cohort sampled during active COVID-19. The chain carries TRBV10-3 and TRBJ2-1, with TRBD1 as a possible D gene (6 bases). Material for sequencing was peripheral blood. This CDR3 is CAANRELDNEQFF. In nucleotides, the CDR3 is TGTGCCGCCAACAGGGAATTGGACAATGAGCAGTTCTTC.